The entry below describes one TCR beta chain. The antigen remains undetermined. TCRdb ran MiXCR on the PCR reads. The sample has about 31,000 clones, roughly a fifth seen once. These data originate in a study of metastatic and nonmetastatic thyroid tumors. Study overall: Repertoire comparisons spanned blood and tumor or nodule tissue from malignant and benign thyroid patients. Study-wide points: Reported TCR beta diversity, measured in blood and tumor, was significantly higher for malignant thyroid tumors than for benign nodules.

Patients were all untreated before their thyroid surgery. The CDR3 contains 15 residues. Trimming stripped 5 bases from V and 4 bases from J, with 15 bases between. Germline CDR1 and CDR2: DFQATT and SNEGSKA (reference sequence). The sequenced sample consisted of blood. The rearrangement joins TRBV20-1 to TRBJ1-6, with D uncertain. The receptor comes from a female donor with papillary thyroid cancer or a benign thyroid nodule (not recorded which). Some clones in this sample may be carry-over from other donors' samples. In DNA form, the CDR3 reads TGCAGTGCTTCCCCGAGGAGGCAGTATAATTCACCCCTCCACTTT. This translates into CSASPRRQYNSPLHF.